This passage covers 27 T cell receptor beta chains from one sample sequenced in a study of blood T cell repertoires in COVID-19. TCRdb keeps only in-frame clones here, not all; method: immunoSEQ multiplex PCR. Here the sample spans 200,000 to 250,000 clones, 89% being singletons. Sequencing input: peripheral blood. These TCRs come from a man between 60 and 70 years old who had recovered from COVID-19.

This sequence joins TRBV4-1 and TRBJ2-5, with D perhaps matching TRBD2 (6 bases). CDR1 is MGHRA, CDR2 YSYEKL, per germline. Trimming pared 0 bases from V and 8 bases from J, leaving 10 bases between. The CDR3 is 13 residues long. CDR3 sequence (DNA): TGCGCCAGCAGCCAAGAATTCGGGACTACCCAGTACTTC. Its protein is CASSQEFGTTQYF.

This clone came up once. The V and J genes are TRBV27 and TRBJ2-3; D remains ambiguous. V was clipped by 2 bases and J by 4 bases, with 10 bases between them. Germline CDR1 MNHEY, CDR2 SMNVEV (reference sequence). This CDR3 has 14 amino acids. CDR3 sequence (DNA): TGTGCCAGCAGTTTAGTCCGGAGCCCAGATACGCAGTATTTT. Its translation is CASSLVRSPDTQYF.

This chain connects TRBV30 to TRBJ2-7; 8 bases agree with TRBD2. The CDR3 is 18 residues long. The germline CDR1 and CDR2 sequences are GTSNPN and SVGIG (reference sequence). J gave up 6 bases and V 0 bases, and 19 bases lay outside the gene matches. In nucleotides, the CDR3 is TGTGCCTGGAGTGTATACGCTCCCGCAGCGGGAGAGGGCCTCGAGCAGTACTTC. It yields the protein CAWSVYAPAAGEGLEQYF.

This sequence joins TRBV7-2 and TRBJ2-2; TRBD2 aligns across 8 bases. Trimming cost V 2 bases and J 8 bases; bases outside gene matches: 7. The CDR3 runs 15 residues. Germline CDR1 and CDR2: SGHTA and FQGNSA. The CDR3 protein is CASSLTLAGGGELFF. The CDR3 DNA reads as TGTGCCAGCAGCTTAACCCTAGCGGGCGGGGGGGAGCTGTTTTTT.

The CDR3 is CASSSFRTSGVSTDTQYF. CDR3 coding DNA: TGCGCCAGCAGCTCTTTCCGGACTAGCGGGGTCAGCACAGATACGCAGTATTTT. V gene TRBV5-1 combines with J gene TRBJ2-3, with 12 bases identical to TRBD2. Germline V CDR1 and CDR2: SGHRS, YFSETQ. V was clipped by 3 bases and J by 0 bases; unmatched bases: 8. The CDR3 extends over 18 amino acids.

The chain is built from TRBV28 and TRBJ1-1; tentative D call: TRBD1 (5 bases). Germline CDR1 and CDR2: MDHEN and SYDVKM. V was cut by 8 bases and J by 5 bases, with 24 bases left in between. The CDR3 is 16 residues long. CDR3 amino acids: CASPTLPQGRETEAFF. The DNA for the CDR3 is TGTGCCAGCCCCACACTGCCTCAGGGTAGGGAAACTGAAGCTTTCTTT.

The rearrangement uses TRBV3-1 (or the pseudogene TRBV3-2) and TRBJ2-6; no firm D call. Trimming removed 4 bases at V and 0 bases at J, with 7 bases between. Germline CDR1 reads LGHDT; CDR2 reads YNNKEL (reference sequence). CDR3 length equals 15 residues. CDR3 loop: CASSLDTSGANVLTF. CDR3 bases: TGTGCCAGCAGCCTCGACACCTCTGGGGCCAACGTCCTGACTTTC.

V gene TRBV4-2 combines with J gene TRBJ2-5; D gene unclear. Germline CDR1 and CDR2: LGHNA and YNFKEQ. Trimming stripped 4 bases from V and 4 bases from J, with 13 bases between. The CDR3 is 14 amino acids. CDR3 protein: CASSPLNNRETQYF. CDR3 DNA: TGTGCCAGCAGCCCCCTTAATAATCGAGAGACCCAGTACTTC.

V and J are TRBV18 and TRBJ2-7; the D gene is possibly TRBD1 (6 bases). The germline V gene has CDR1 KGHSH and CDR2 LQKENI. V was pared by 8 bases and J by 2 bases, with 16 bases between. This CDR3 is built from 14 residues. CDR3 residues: CASQQGSPPYEQYF. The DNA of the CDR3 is TGTGCCAGCCAACAGGGATCCCCACCCTACGAGCAGTACTTC.

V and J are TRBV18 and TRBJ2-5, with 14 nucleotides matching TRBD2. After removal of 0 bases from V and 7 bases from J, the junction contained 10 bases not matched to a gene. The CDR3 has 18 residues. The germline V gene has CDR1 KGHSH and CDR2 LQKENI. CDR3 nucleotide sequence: TGTGCCAGCTCACCACCGGGACTAGCGGGGGCGTCGGGAGGGACCCAGTACTTC. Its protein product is CASSPPGLAGASGGTQYF.

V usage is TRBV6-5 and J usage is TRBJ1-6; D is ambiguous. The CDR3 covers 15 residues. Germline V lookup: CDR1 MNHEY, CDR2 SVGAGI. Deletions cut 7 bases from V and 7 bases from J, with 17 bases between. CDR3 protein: CASTNPTRANSPLHF. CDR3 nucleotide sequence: TGTGCCAGCACCAACCCCACGAGGGCAAATTCACCCCTCCACTTT.

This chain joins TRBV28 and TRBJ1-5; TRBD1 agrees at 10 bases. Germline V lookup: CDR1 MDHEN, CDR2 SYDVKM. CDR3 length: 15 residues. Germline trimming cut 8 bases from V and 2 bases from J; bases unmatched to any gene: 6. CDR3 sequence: CASRGQGPGNQPQHF. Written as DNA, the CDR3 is TGTGCCAGCCGGGGACAGGGGCCGGGCAATCAGCCCCAGCATTTT.

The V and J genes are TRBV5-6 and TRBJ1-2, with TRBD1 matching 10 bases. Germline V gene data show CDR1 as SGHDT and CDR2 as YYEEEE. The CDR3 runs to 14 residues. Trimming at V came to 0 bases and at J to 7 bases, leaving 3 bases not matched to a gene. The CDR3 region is CASSLGQGAFGYTF. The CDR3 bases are TGTGCCAGCAGCTTGGGACAGGGGGCGTTTGGCTACACCTTC.

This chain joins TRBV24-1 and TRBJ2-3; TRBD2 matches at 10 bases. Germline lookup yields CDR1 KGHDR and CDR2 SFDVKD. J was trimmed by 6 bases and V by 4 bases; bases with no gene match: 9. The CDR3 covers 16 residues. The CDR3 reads CATSDISLGLADTQYF. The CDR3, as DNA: TGTGCCACCAGTGACATTTCCCTGGGACTAGCGGATACGCAGTATTTT.

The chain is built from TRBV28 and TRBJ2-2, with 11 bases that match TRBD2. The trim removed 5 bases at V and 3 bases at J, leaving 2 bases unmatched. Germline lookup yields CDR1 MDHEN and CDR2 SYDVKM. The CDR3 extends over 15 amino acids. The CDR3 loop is CASSLSGRDTGELFF. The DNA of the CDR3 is TGTGCCAGCAGTCTTAGCGGGAGGGACACCGGGGAGCTGTTTTTT.

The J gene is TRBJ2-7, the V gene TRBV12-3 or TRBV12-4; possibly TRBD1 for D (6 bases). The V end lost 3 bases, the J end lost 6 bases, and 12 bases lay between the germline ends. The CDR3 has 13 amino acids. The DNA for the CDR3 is TGTGCCAGCAGTTTCGGGACACGAGGCGAGCAGTACTTC. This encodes CASSFGTRGEQYF.

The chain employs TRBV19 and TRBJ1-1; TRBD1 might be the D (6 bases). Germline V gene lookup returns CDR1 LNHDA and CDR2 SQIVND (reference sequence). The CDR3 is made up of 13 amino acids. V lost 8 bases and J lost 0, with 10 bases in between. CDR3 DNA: TGTGCCAGTTCCGGACAGTTGAACACTGAAGCTTTCTTT. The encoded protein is CASSGQLNTEAFF.

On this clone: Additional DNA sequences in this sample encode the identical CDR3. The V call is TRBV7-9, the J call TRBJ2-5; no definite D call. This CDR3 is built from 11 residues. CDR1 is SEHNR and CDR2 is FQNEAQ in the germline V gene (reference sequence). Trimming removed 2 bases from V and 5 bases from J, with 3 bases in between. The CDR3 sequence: CASSLLETQYF. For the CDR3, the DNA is TGTGCCAGCAGCTTACTGGAGACCCAGTACTTC. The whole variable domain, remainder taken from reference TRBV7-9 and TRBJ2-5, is DTGVSQNPRHKITKRGQNVTFRCDPISEHNRLYWYRQTLGQGPEFLTYFQNEAQLEKSRLLSDRFSAERPKGSFSTLEIQRTEQGDSAMYLCASSLLETQYFGPGTRLLVL.

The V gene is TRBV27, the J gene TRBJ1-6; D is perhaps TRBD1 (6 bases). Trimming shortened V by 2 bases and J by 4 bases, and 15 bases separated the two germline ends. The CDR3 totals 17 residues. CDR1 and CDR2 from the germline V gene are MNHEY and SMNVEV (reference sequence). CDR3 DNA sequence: TGTGCCAGCAGTTTAAGGGGGAGTGGGGTTTATAATTCACCCCTCCACTTT. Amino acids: CASSLRGSGVYNSPLHF.

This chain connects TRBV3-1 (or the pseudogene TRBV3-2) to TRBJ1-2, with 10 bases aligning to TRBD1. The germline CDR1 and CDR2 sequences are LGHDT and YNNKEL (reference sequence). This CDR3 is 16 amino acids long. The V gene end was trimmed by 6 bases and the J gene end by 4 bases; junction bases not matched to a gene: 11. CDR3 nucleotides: TGTGCCAGCAGTCCTTGGGGGACAGGGGCCCCCTATGGCTACACCTTC. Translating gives CASSPWGTGAPYGYTF.

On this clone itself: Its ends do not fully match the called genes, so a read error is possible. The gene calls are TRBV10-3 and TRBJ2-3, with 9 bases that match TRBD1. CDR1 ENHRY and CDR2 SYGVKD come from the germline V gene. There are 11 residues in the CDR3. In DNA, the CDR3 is TGTGCCATCAGGACAGGGGGAGATAAGCATTTT. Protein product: CAIRTGGDKHF.

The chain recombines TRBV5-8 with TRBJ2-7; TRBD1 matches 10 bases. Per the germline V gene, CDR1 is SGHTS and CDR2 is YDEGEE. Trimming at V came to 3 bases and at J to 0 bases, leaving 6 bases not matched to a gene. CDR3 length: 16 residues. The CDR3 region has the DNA TGTGCCAGCAGCTCCATAGGACAGGGGGTCTCCTACGAGCAGTACTTC. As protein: CASSSIGQGVSYEQYF.

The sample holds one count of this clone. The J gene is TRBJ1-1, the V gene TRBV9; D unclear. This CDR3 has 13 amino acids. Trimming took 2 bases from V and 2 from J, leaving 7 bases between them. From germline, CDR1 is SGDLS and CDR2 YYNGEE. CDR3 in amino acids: CASSVLINTEAFF. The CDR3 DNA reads TGTGCCAGCAGCGTTCTAATAAACACTGAAGCTTTCTTT. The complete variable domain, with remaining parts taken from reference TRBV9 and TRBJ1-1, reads DSGVTQTPKHLITATGQRVTLRCSPRSGDLSVYWYQQSLDQGLQFLIQYYNGEERAKGNILERFSAQQFPDLHSELNLSSLELGDSALYFCASSVLINTEAFFGQGTRLTVV.

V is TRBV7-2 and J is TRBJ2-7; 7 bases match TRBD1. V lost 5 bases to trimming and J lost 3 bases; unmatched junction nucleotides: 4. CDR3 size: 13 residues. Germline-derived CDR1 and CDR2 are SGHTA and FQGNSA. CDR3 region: CASSVRDSYEQYF. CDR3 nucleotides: TGTGCCAGCAGCGTCCGGGACAGCTACGAGCAGTACTTC.

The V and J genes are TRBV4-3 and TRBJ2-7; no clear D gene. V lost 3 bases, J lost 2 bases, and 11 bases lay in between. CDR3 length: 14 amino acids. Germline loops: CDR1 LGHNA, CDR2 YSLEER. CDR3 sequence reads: CASSQGPAAYEQYF. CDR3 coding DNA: TGCGCCAGCAGCCAGGGCCCCGCAGCCTACGAGCAGTACTTC.

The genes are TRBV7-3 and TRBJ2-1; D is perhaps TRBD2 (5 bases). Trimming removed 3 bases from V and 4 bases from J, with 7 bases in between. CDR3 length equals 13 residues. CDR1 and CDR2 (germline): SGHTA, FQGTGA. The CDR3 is CASSLGAYNEQFF. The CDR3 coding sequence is TGTGCCAGCAGCTTGGGAGCGTACAATGAGCAGTTCTTC. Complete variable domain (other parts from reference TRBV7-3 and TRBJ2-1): GAGVSQTPSNKVTEKGKYVELRCDPISGHTALYWYRQSLGQGPEFLIYFQGTGAADDSGLPNDRFFAVRPEGSVSTLKIQRTERGDSAVYLCASSLGAYNEQFFGPGTRLTVL.

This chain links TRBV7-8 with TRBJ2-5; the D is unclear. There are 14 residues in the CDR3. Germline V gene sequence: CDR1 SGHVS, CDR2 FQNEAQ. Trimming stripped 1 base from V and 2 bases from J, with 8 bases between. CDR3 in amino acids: CASSLVSGQETQYF. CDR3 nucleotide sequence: TGTGCCAGCAGCTTAGTGTCCGGGCAAGAGACCCAGTACTTC. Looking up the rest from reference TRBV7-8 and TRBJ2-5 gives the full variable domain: GAGVSQSPRYKVAKRGQDVALRCDPISGHVSLFWYQQALGQGPEFLTYFQNEAQLDKSGLPSDRFFAERPEGSVSTLKIQRTQQEDSAVYLCASSLVSGQETQYFGPGTRLLVL.